These 20 T cell receptor beta chains came from one sample sequenced in a study of T cell changes during pregnancy in multiple sclerosis. Profiling relied on immunoSEQ multiplex PCR, and the TCRdb table lists in-frame clones only, not all of them. The table records tens of thousands of clones, 90% of them present only once. This sample comprised peripheral blood, obtained in the third trimester of pregnancy. Every receptor here comes from a female donor in good health, enrolled as a control in a pregnancy study.

CDR3 residues: CASSHSGTGGAYGYTF. CDR3 sequence (DNA): TGTGCCAGCAGTCATTCGGGAACAGGGGGAGCCTATGGCTACACCTTC. The rearrangement joins TRBV28 to TRBJ1-2; 8 nucleotides line up with TRBD1. Unmatched junction bases numbered 12, after V lost 5 bases and J lost 4 bases. CDR1 and CDR2 (germline): MDHEN, SYDVKM. The CDR3 is 16 residues long.

The gene calls are TRBV7-9 and TRBJ1-2; D call uncertain. Per the germline V gene, CDR1 is SEHNR and CDR2 is FQNEAQ (reference sequence). The CDR3 length is 13 residues. The V end was cut by 1 base, the J end by 4 bases, with 7 bases between. CDR3 region: CASSLVTFYGYTF. CDR3 DNA: TGTGCCAGCAGCTTAGTGACTTTCTATGGCTACACCTTC.

The CDR3, as DNA: TGCGCCAGCAGCCAAGATTCCCCCAGCAGCGCGAACTATGGCTACACCTTC. It yields the protein CASSQDSPSSANYGYTF. The V call is TRBV4-3, the J call TRBJ1-2, with D unresolved. V lost 0 bases, J lost 2 bases, and 16 bases lay in between. The CDR3 is 17 amino acids. The germline CDR1 and CDR2 sequences are LGHNA and YSLEER.

The chain has TRBV4-1 and TRBJ1-2; 8 nucleotides line up with TRBD1. Losses at the gene ends were 5 bases for V and 8 bases for J; bases not matched to a gene: 10. This CDR3 spans 14 amino acids. Germline CDR1 and CDR2: MGHRA and YSYEKL. The CDR3: CASSRPGGELGYTF. The CDR3 DNA sequence: TGCGCCAGCAGCAGACCAGGGGGCGAGTTGGGCTACACCTTC.

This clone appeared once. This rearrangement joins TRBV7-2 to TRBJ1-1; TRBD1 matches at 8 bases. Germline CDR1 SGHTA, CDR2 FQGNSA. This CDR3 has 15 residues. Germline trimming cut 1 base from V and 4 bases from J; bases unmatched to any gene: 5. The CDR3 sequence is CASSLVPGGRTEAFF. The CDR3 region has the DNA TGTGCCAGCAGCTTAGTCCCAGGGGGCCGCACTGAAGCTTTCTTT.

The rearrangement uses TRBV29-1 and TRBJ1-2; possibly TRBD1 for D (6 bases). Germline assignment: CDR1 SQVTM and CDR2 ANQGSEA. The CDR3 has 16 residues. V lost 7 bases and J 8 bases, leaving 29 bases between the germline ends. The CDR3 DNA reads TGCAGCGGATCCTCTCCGGGACAAGGGACGGCTATCGGCTACACCTTC. It translates to CSGSSPGQGTAIGYTF.

This clone was recorded once. The chain combines TRBV30 with TRBJ1-3, with 7 bases aligning to TRBD1. The length of the CDR3 is 13 residues. Germline lookup yields CDR1 GTSNPN and CDR2 SVGIG (reference sequence). V shed 1 base, J shed 6 bases, and the junction held 3 bases outside the gene matches. The CDR3 DNA is TGTGCCTGGAGTGGAGGGGGCCCAAACACCATATATTTT. Its protein is CAWSGGGPNTIYF.

V gene TRBV10-3 combines with J gene TRBJ1-2; D possibly corresponds to TRBD1 (5 bases). V lost 10 bases to trimming and J lost 6 bases, with 24 bases between them. In germline, CDR1 is ENHRY, CDR2 SYGVKD. CDR3 length: 15 residues. For the CDR3, the DNA is TGTGCCACCGGACCAGGGCGCCTCAGTAGAGATGGCTACACCTTC. Its translation is CATGPGRLSRDGYTF.

This sequence joins TRBV6-5 and TRBJ1-1; D uncertain. V lost 7 bases and J 3 bases, leaving 12 bases between the germline ends. Germline V gene sequence: CDR1 MNHEY, CDR2 SVGAGI. CDR3 length: 13 amino acids. The DNA for the CDR3 is TGTGCCAGCACCCCTCGTCGGGACACTGAAGCTTTCTTT. Its translation is CASTPRRDTEAFF.

About this clone itself: The junction departs from the called germline gene at one end, perhaps through a read error. DNA of the CDR3: TGTGCCTTCGGGAGTTATGACTACACCTTC. Translated, it gives CAFGSYDYTF. This chain connects TRBV30 to TRBJ1-2, with D uncertain. The germline V gene has CDR1 GTSNPN and CDR2 SVGIG (reference sequence). The CDR3 covers 10 residues. The full variable domain, rest sourced from reference TRBV30 and TRBJ1-2, is SQTIHQWPATLVQPVGSPLSLECTVEGTSNPNLYWYRQAAGRGLQLLFYSVGIGQISSEVPQNLSASRPQDRQFILSSKKLLLSDSGFYLCAFGSYDYTFGSGTRLTVV.

The chain carries TRBV30 and TRBJ1-4, with 9 bases lining up with TRBD1. Per the germline V gene, CDR1 is GTSNPN and CDR2 is SVGIG (reference sequence). V lost 5 bases to trimming and J lost 7 bases; unmatched junction nucleotides: 11. The CDR3 has 15 residues. The CDR3 reads CAWQRDRDGSEKLFF. CDR3 nucleotide sequence: TGTGCCTGGCAACGGGACAGGGATGGGAGTGAAAAACTGTTTTTT. The variable domain in full, completed from reference TRBV30 and TRBJ1-4, reads SQTIHQWPATLVQPVGSPLSLECTVEGTSNPNLYWYRQAAGRGLQLLFYSVGIGQISSEVPQNLSASRPQDRQFILSSKKLLLSDSGFYLCAWQRDRDGSEKLFFGSGTQLSVL.

This chain links TRBV11-3 with TRBJ2-1; weak D call: TRBD1 (5 bases). The V end was cut by 5 bases, the J end by 1 base, with 15 bases between. This CDR3 comprises 16 residues. Germline V CDR1 and CDR2: SGHNT, YENEEA. This CDR3 is CASSLSLSGSYNEQFF. CDR3 nucleotide sequence: TGTGCCAGCAGCCTATCCCTTTCAGGGTCCTACAATGAGCAGTTCTTC.

The chain couples TRBV7-2 to TRBJ2-1; TRBD1 agrees at 8 bases. The germline V gene encodes CDR1 SGHTA and CDR2 FQGNSA. V lost 1 base to trimming and J lost 6 bases; unmatched junction nucleotides: 2. The CDR3 runs 14 residues. CDR3 in amino acids: CASSLEDRANEQFF. DNA for the CDR3: TGTGCCAGCAGCTTAGAGGACAGGGCCAATGAGCAGTTCTTC.

The chain links TRBV25-1 to TRBJ1-5; unclear D gene. CDR3 size: 14 residues. The germline V gene encodes CDR1 MGHDK and CDR2 SYGVNS. Trimming removed 8 bases at V and 3 bases at J, with 14 bases between. CDR3 amino acids: CASSHPGNNQPQHF. In DNA, the CDR3 is TGTGCCAGCTCACACCCAGGCAACAATCAGCCCCAGCATTTT.

The rearrangement uses TRBV7-2 and TRBJ1-2; the match to TRBD1 covers 9 bases. The CDR3 totals 15 residues. V lost 2 bases, J lost 8 bases, and 9 bases stayed unmatched. Germline CDR1 reads SGHTA; CDR2 reads FQGNSA. The chain's CDR3 is CASSLNVGTGIGYTF. As DNA, the CDR3 is TGTGCCAGCAGCTTAAATGTCGGGACAGGGATCGGCTACACCTTC.

The chain couples TRBV5-1 to TRBJ2-4; TRBD2 aligns across 11 bases. Germline CDR1 reads SGHRS; CDR2 reads YFSETQ. The junction had 7 bases not matched to a gene; V was cut back by 0 bases and J by 2 bases. The CDR3 is 18 amino acids. CDR3 in DNA: TGCGCCAGCAGCTTGGCGGCTAGCGGGGGGAGGACCAAAAACATTCAGTACTTC. It translates to CASSLAASGGRTKNIQYF.

V gene TRBV30 combines with J gene TRBJ2-1, with TRBD2 matching over 9 bases. This CDR3 is built from 14 residues. Germline CDR1 and CDR2: GTSNPN and SVGIG (reference sequence). V lost 0 bases, J lost 6 bases, and 3 bases stayed unmatched. CDR3 protein: CAWSVGGRGNEQFF. For the CDR3, the DNA is TGTGCCTGGAGTGTAGGCGGGAGGGGCAATGAGCAGTTCTTC. Filled out from reference TRBV30 and TRBJ2-1, the complete variable domain reads SQTIHQWPATLVQPVGSPLSLECTVEGTSNPNLYWYRQAAGRGLQLLFYSVGIGQISSEVPQNLSASRPQDRQFILSSKKLLLSDSGFYLCAWSVGGRGNEQFFGPGTRLTVL.

The J gene is TRBJ2-7, the V gene TRBV5-1, with 8 bases that match TRBD1. The germline V gene encodes CDR1 SGHRS and CDR2 YFSETQ. This CDR3 has 14 amino acids. The V segment lost 2 bases and the J segment 6 bases; nucleotides outside the gene matches: 7. CDR3 region: CASSFGQGWGEQYF. For the CDR3, the DNA is TGCGCCAGCAGCTTTGGACAGGGATGGGGCGAGCAGTACTTC.

This sequence joins TRBV7-6 and TRBJ2-7, with 10 positions matching TRBD1. Germline V gene data show CDR1 as SGHVS and CDR2 as FNYEAQ. The CDR3 sequence is 14 residues long. Trimming cost V 3 bases and J 3 bases; bases outside gene matches: 2. CDR3 sequence (DNA): TGTGCCAGCAGCTTCGGACAGGGGGACTACGAGCAGTACTTC. It codes for CASSFGQGDYEQYF.

The V and J genes are TRBV9 and TRBJ1-3, with TRBD1 matching 9 bases. V was clipped by 4 bases and J by 0 bases; unmatched bases: 14. Germline V lookup: CDR1 SGDLS, CDR2 YYNGEE. The CDR3 is 19 amino acids. The DNA for the CDR3 is TGTGCCAGCAGCCACCCAGGGGCGGGACAGGGCGCCTCTGGAAACACCATATATTTT. Its protein product is CASSHPGAGQGASGNTIYF. The full variable domain, rest sourced from reference TRBV9 and TRBJ1-3, is DSGVTQTPKHLITATGQRVTLRCSPRSGDLSVYWYQQSLDQGLQFLIQYYNGEERAKGNILERFSAQQFPDLHSELNLSSLELGDSALYFCASSHPGAGQGASGNTIYFGEGSWLTVV.